This is a list of T cell receptor beta chains from one sample in a study of blood T cell repertoires in COVID-19. The method was immunoSEQ multiplex PCR; TCRdb's version includes in-frame clones alone and lacks a portion of them. The sample has 350,000 to 450,000 clones, approximately 81% seen once. The sample comprised peripheral blood. The receptors were gathered from a woman aged 18-29 years with acute or convalescent COVID-19. Each CDR3 is given with its conserved first and last residue. The order of the fields is clone size, D gene, CDR3 length, V gene, J gene, CDR3 protein, CDR3 DNA. D genes are given only for firm matches. Only part of the rows carry a size: once, few, many, or a class if the clone is expanded.

>-|TRBD2|17|TRBV9|TRBJ2-3
CASRRTSGRAGTDTQYF
TGTGCCAGCCGGCGGACTAGCGGGAGGGCCGGCACAGATACGCAGTATTTT
>-|TRBD1|15|TRBV19|TRBJ1-4
CASRWTGRTNEKLFF
TGTGCCAGTAGATGGACAGGGAGAACTAATGAAAAACTGTTTTTT
>-|TRBD1|18|TRBV5-1|TRBJ2-1
CASSSTGTGNIGQDEQFF
TGCGCCAGCAGCTCCACCGGGACAGGGAATATTGGCCAAGATGAGCAGTTCTTC
>-|TRBD2|15|TRBV27|TRBJ2-2
CASSPLAGRTGELFF
TGTGCCAGCAGCCCTCTAGCGGGGAGGACCGGGGAGCTGTTTTTT
>few|TRBD2|16|TRBV28|TRBJ2-1
CASSLFRVGGHNEQFF
TGTGCCAGCAGTTTATTTCGGGTGGGAGGGCACAATGAGCAGTTCTTC
>-|-|16|TRBV6-5|TRBJ2-7
CASSYTPSETFYEQYF
TGTGCCAGCAGTTACACCCCTAGCGAAACTTTCTACGAGCAGTACTTC
>-|-|17|TRBV24-1|TRBJ1-4
CATSDLLVDTANEKLFF
TGTGCCACCAGTGATTTACTTGTTGACACTGCGAATGAAAAACTGTTTTTT
>-|-|17|TRBV28|TRBJ1-5
CASSPPSFRGSNQPQHF
TGTGCCAGCAGTCCGCCTTCGTTTAGAGGTAGCAATCAGCCCCAGCATTTT
>once|-|15|TRBV2|TRBJ1-6
CAAYRSQGYNSPLHF
TGTGCCGCATACAGGAGTCAGGGCTATAATTCACCCCTCCACTTT
>once|TRBD1|12|TRBV3-1/TRBV3-2|TRBJ2-7
CASSPDRDEQYF
TGTGCCAGCAGCCCTGACAGGGACGAGCAGTACTTC
>-|-|14|TRBV10-2|TRBJ2-7
CASSLLTGPYEQYF
TGCGCCAGCAGTCTCCTCACAGGGCCCTACGAGCAGTACTTC
>-|TRBD1|18|TRBV5-1|TRBJ2-2
CASIHGNWDRVRVGELFF
TGCGCCAGCATTCACGGAAATTGGGACAGGGTACGGGTCGGGGAGCTGTTTTTT
>few|-|15|TRBV6-5|TRBJ1-2
CATRRGPTGNYGYTF
TGTGCCACCCGTCGCGGGCCGACGGGGAACTATGGCTACACCTTC
>-|-|14|TRBV5-1|TRBJ2-2
CASSLQGLGGELFF
TGCGCCAGCAGCTTGCAGGGGTTGGGCGGGGAGCTGTTTTTT
>once|-|15|TRBV5-5|TRBJ2-7
CASSFPGAADYEQYF
TGTGCCAGCAGCTTCCCAGGGGCAGCAGACTACGAGCAGTACTTC
>-|-|15|TRBV5-1|TRBJ1-1
CASSLRVDLNTEAFF
TGCGCCAGCAGCTTGCGAGTGGACTTGAACACTGAAGCTTTCTTT
>once|-|14|TRBV3-1/TRBV3-2|TRBJ1-3
CASSQWGVGNTIYF
TGTGCCAGCAGCCAATGGGGAGTTGGAAACACCATATATTTT
>-|TRBD1|14|TRBV9|TRBJ1-1
CASSPGQGGTEAFF
TGTGCCAGCAGTCCGGGACAGGGGGGAACTGAAGCTTTCTTT
>-|TRBD1|14|TRBV6-5|TRBJ2-1
CASIGTGINNEQFF
TGTGCCAGCATTGGGACAGGGATTAACAATGAGCAGTTCTTC
>-|-|14|TRBV21-1|TRBJ1-5
CASSTGQSNQPQHF
TGTGCCAGCAGCACGGGACAGAGCAATCAGCCCCAGCATTTT
>-|TRBD2|15|TRBV7-3|TRBJ2-3
CASSLNLAGTDTQYF
TGTGCCAGCAGCTTAAACCTAGCGGGCACAGATACGCAGTATTTT
>-|-|15|TRBV5-8|TRBJ2-5
CASSLMGRGQETQYF
TGTGCCAGCAGCTTGATGGGCCGGGGACAAGAGACCCAGTACTTC
>-|TRBD2|14|TRBV5-4|TRBJ2-7
CASSLGREGPEQYF
TGTGCCAGCAGCTTAGGCCGGGAGGGCCCCGAGCAGTACTTC
>-|-|12|TRBV9|TRBJ1-2
CASSSGIYGYTF
TGTGCCAGCAGCTCCGGGATTTATGGCTACACCTTC
>few|-|14|TRBV18|TRBJ1-1
CASSPTGRDTEAFF
TGTGCCAGCTCACCTACAGGGCGAGACACTGAAGCTTTCTTT
>-|TRBD1|15|TRBV18|TRBJ1-1
CASSVDRGEGIEAFF
TGTGCCAGCTCAGTGGACAGGGGAGAAGGGATTGAAGCTTTCTTT
>-|TRBD1|15|TRBV6-1|TRBJ2-5
CASSEVTGGGETQYF
TGTGCCAGCAGTGAGGTGACAGGGGGAGGTGAGACCCAGTACTTC
>-|-|15|TRBV28|TRBJ2-4
CASSLSSPGGNIQYF
TGTGCCAGCAGTTTAAGCTCCCCGGGTGGAAACATTCAGTACTTC
>-|-|15|TRBV27|TRBJ1-5
CASSLAGKRNQPQHF
TGTGCCAGCAGTTTGGCAGGGAAGCGCAATCAGCCCCAGCATTTT
>-|-|15|TRBV9|TRBJ1-2
CASSVAPGAAYGYTF
TGTGCCAGCAGCGTAGCACCAGGGGCGGCCTATGGCTACACCTTC
>-|TRBD1|14|TRBV6-5|TRBJ1-1
CASSYEGANTEAFF
TGTGCCAGCAGTTACGAGGGGGCCAACACTGAAGCTTTCTTT
>-|TRBD2|14|TRBV30|TRBJ2-3
CAWSSGGETDTQYF
TGTGCCTGGAGTAGCGGGGGGGAGACAGATACGCAGTATTTT
>-|TRBD1|12|TRBV12-3/TRBV12-4|TRBJ2-7
CASSRDRNEQYF
TGTGCCAGCAGTCGGGACAGGAACGAGCAGTACTTC
>-|-|13|TRBV10-3|TRBJ1-1
CAIREPGGTEAFF
TGTGCCATCAGGGAACCCGGGGGGACTGAAGCTTTCTTT
>-|-|11|TRBV30|TRBJ2-7
CAWTGLDEQYF
TGTGCCTGGACGGGACTGGACGAGCAGTACTTC
>-|TRBD1|14|TRBV5-8|TRBJ1-4
CASIQGGTNEKLFF
TGTGCCAGCATCCAGGGGGGAACTAATGAAAAACTGTTTTTT
>-|-|15|TRBV6-5|TRBJ1-6
CASSQEVLDNSPLHF
TGTGCCAGCAGCCAAGAGGTACTTGATAATTCACCCCTCCACTTT
>-|-|14|TRBV5-1|TRBJ1-5
CASSLDGYNQPQHF
TGCGCCAGCAGCTTGGACGGGTACAATCAGCCCCAGCATTTT
>-|TRBD2|17|TRBV7-2|TRBJ2-2
CASSPRWGAGGIGELFF
TGTGCCAGCAGCCCAAGGTGGGGAGCGGGAGGAATCGGGGAGCTGTTTTTT
>-|-|13|TRBV11-2|TRBJ1-1
CASSSERFTEAFF
TGTGCCAGCAGCTCCGAACGGTTCACTGAAGCTTTCTTT
>-|-|14|TRBV2|TRBJ2-7
CASSGARSSYEQYF
TGTGCCAGCAGTGGTGCCCGGAGCTCCTACGAGCAGTACTTC
>-|-|14|TRBV5-1|TRBJ1-5
CASSPDSNNQPQHF
TGCGCCAGCAGCCCCGACAGCAACAATCAGCCCCAGCATTTT
>few|TRBD1|12|TRBV5-4|TRBJ1-6
CASSLQGEPLHF
TGTGCCAGCAGCTTGCAGGGGGAACCCCTCCACTTT
>-|-|14|TRBV19|TRBJ1-2
CASSILWRFGGYTF
TGTGCCAGTAGTATACTCTGGAGGTTCGGAGGCTACACCTTC
>-|-|14|TRBV30|TRBJ1-5
CAWSPDSHNQPQHF
TGTGCCTGGAGTCCGGACAGCCACAATCAGCCCCAGCATTTT
>-|TRBD2|15|TRBV4-2|TRBJ2-1
CASSQFRGGSGEQFF
TGTGCCAGCAGTCAGTTCCGCGGGGGGTCAGGCGAGCAGTTCTTC
>once|TRBD1|16|TRBV5-1|TRBJ2-3
CASSFGQGFLTDTQYF
TGCGCCAGCAGCTTTGGACAGGGCTTTCTAACAGATACGCAGTATTTT
>few|-|14|TRBV6-5|TRBJ1-1
CASSYSSENTEAFF
TGTGCCAGCAGTTACTCGAGTGAGAACACTGAAGCTTTCTTT
>-|TRBD1|17|TRBV4-1|TRBJ1-3
CASSQEVRTGNGNTIYF
TGCGCCAGCAGCCAAGAGGTTCGGACAGGGAACGGAAACACCATATATTTT
>-|-|15|TRBV29-1|TRBJ1-2
CSVVGVEGGLYGYTF
TGCAGCGTTGTTGGTGTAGAGGGCGGCCTCTATGGCTACACCTTC
>-|-|14|TRBV6-5|TRBJ1-3
CASSDGGTGNTIYF
TGTGCCAGCAGCGACGGGGGAACTGGAAACACCATATATTTT
>many|TRBD1|12|TRBV30|TRBJ1-2
CAWTGTGEGYTF
TGTGCCTGGACCGGGACAGGGGAAGGCTACACCTTC